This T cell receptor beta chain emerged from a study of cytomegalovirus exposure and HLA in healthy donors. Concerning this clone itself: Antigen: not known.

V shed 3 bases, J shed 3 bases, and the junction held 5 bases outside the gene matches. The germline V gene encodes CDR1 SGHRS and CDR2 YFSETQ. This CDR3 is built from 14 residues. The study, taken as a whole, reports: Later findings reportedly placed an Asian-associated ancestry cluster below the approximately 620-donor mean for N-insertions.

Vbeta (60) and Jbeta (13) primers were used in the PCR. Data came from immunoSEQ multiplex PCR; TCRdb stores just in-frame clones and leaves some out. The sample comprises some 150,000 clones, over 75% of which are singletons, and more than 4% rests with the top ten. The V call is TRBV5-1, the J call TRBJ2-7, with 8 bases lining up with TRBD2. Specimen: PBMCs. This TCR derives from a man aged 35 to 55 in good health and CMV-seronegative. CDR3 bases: TGCGCCAGCAGCTCTGGCGGGGGGCTCTACGAGCAGTACTTC. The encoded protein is CASSSGGGLYEQYF.